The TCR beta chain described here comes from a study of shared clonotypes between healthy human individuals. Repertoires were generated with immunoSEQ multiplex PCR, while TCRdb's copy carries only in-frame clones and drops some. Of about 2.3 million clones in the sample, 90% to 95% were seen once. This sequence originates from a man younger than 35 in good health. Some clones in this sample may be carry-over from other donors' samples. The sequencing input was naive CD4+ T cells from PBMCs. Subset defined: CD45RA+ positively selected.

The CDR3 bases are TGTGCCAGCAGCTCCAGCAATGCCGGGGAGCTGTTTTTT. Residues: CASSSSNAGELFF. This chain links TRBV7-6 with TRBJ2-2; D gene uncertain. This CDR3 has 13 residues. The germline V gene has CDR1 SGHVS and CDR2 FNYEAQ. V was pared by 4 bases and J by 6 bases, with 9 bases between.